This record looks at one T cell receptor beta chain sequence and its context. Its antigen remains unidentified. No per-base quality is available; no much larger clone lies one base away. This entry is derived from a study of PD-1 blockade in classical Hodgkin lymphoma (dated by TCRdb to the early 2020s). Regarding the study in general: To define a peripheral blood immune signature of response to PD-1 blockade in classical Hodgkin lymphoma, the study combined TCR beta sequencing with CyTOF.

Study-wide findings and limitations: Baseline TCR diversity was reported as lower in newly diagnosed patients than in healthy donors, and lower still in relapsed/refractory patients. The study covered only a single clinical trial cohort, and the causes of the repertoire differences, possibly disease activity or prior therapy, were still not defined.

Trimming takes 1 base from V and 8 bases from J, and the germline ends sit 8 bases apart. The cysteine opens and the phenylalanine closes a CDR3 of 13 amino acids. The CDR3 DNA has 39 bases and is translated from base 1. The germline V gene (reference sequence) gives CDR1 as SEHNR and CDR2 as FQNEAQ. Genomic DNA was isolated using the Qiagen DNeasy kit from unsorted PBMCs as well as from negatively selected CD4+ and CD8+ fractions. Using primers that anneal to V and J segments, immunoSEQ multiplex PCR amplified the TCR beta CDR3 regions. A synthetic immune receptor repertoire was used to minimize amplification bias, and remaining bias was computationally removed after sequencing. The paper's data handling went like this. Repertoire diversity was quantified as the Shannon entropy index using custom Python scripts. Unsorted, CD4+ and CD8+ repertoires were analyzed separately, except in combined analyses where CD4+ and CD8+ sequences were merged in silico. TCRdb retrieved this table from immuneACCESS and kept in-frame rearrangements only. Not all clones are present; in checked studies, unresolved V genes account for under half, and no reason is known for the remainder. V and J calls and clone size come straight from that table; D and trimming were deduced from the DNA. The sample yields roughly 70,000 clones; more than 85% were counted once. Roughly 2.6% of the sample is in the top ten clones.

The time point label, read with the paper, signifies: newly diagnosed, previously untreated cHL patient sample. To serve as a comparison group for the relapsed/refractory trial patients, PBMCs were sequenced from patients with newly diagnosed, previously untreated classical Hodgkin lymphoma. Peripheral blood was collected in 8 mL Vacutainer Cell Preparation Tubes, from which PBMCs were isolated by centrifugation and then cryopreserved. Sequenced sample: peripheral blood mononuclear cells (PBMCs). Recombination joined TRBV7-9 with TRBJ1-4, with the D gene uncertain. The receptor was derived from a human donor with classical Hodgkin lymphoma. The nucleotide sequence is TGTGCCAGCAGCTTAGGGGGTCGGGAAAAACTGTTTTTT. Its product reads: CASSLGGREKLFF.